The 12 T cell receptor beta chains below were found in one sample sequenced in a study of blood T cell repertoires in COVID-19. TCRdb's table, derived via immunoSEQ multiplex PCR, lists solely in-frame clones and lacks some. The sample gives a few hundred thousand clones, about 85% of which show up once; 0.75% to 0.95% is in the top ten. The sample taken for sequencing was peripheral blood. These receptor sequences come from a human donor with COVID-19, enrolled during active disease. The donor label of this sample is uncertain.

The chain employs TRBV5-1 and TRBJ1-4; D possibly corresponds to TRBD1 (6 bases). The V end lost 0 bases, the J end lost 7 bases, and 10 bases lay between the germline ends. In germline, CDR1 is SGHRS, CDR2 YFSETQ. The CDR3 extends over 14 amino acids. In nucleotides, the CDR3 is TGCGCCAGCAGCTTGGAATCGACAGGTGAAAAACTGTTTTTT. As protein: CASSLESTGEKLFF.

J is TRBJ1-1 and V is TRBV6-5; D uncertain. V was trimmed by 6 bases and J by 1 base, leaving 12 bases between them. Looked up from germline, CDR1 is MNHEY and CDR2 is SVGAGI. The CDR3 runs to 14 residues. DNA of the CDR3: TGTGCCAGCAGACAACACGGAGGGAACACTGAAGCTTTCTTT. Protein product: CASRQHGGNTEAFF.

This rearrangement joins TRBV9 to TRBJ1-5; D remains ambiguous. The CDR3 consists of 13 residues. The V end was cut by 3 bases, the J end by 5 bases, with 9 bases between. CDR1 is SGDLS, CDR2 YYNGEE, per germline. The CDR3 spells CASSANLDQPQHF. The CDR3 region has the DNA TGTGCCAGCAGCGCCAACCTAGATCAGCCCCAGCATTTT.

This clone was picked up a small number of times. The J gene is TRBJ1-3, the V gene TRBV11-2; D gene ambiguous. The CDR3 has 16 amino acids. Per germline, CDR1 SGHAT and CDR2 FQNNGV. V lost 1 base, J lost 8 bases, and 18 bases lay in between. CDR3 DNA sequence: TGTGCCAGCAGCTTAGGGAACAGATTCGGGGAGCACACCATATATTTT. Its protein product is CASSLGNRFGEHTIYF.

The CDR3 loop reads CASSLRWGEFGANGYTF. The CDR3 nucleotides read TGTGCCAGCAGTTTAAGGTGGGGGGAATTTGGTGCGAATGGCTACACCTTC. The chain has TRBV28 and TRBJ1-2, with D maybe TRBD1 (5 bases). The V end was cut by 2 bases, the J end by 6 bases, with 22 bases between. This CDR3 contains 17 residues. The germline V gene has CDR1 MDHEN and CDR2 SYDVKM.

This clone was picked up a small number of times. The chain links TRBV6-1 to TRBJ1-5, with TRBD1 as a possible D gene (5 bases). CDR1 MNHNS and CDR2 SASEGT come from the germline V gene. Trimming took off 2 bases at V and 0 bases at J, with 11 bases between the two ends. The length of the CDR3 is 16 residues. The CDR3 reads CASSELQGYSNQPQHF. DNA of the CDR3: TGTGCCAGCAGTGAACTTCAGGGCTATAGCAATCAGCCCCAGCATTTT.

The rearrangement uses TRBV28 and TRBJ2-1; 12 nucleotides match TRBD2. Germline trimming cut 5 bases from V and 8 bases from J; bases unmatched to any gene: 10. The CDR3 covers 16 residues. CDR1 and CDR2 (germline): MDHEN, SYDVKM. CDR3 nucleotide sequence: TGTGCCAGCAGTCTCCTAGCGGGAGGGGGGCAAGATGAGCAGTTCTTC. Amino acid sequence: CASSLLAGGGQDEQFF.

This chain links TRBV4-1 with TRBJ2-2, with 7 bases lining up with TRBD1. This CDR3 comprises 16 residues. Germline-derived CDR1 and CDR2 are MGHRA and YSYEKL. The V gene end was trimmed by 5 bases and the J gene end by 1 base; junction bases not matched to a gene: 7. Written as DNA, the CDR3 is TGCGCCAGCAGCTCAACTCGGGACAGGAACACCGGGGAGCTGTTTTTT. It specifies CASSSTRDRNTGELFF.

This chain connects TRBV29-1 to TRBJ2-7; tentatively, D is TRBD2 (7 bases). The CDR3 has 15 amino acids. The germline CDR1 and CDR2 sequences are SQVTM and ANQGSEA. V dropped 6 bases and J dropped 2 bases, with 20 bases sitting between them. DNA for the CDR3: TGCAGCGTGACCCGAGGCGGGGGCGATCCCTACGAGCAGTACTTC. Amino acids: CSVTRGGGDPYEQYF.

The V and J genes are TRBV6-5 and TRBJ2-2; perhaps TRBD1 as D (7 bases). Germline V CDR1 and CDR2: MNHEY, SVGAGI. V was pared by 11 bases and J by 4 bases, with 20 bases between. The CDR3 runs to 15 residues. Here the CDR3 reads CAHFSGGGTTGELFF. CDR3 in DNA: TGTGCCCACTTCTCAGGGGGAGGAACCACCGGGGAGCTGTTTTTT.

The chain uses TRBV30 and TRBJ2-7; 7 bases fit TRBD2. The CDR3 is 13 residues long. Germline lookup yields CDR1 GTSNPN and CDR2 SVGIG (reference sequence). The J segment lost 6 bases and the V segment lost 3 bases, leaving 8 bases of the junction unmatched. The CDR3 reads CAWRAGVRSEQYF. The CDR3 DNA is TGTGCCTGGAGGGCGGGAGTAAGATCCGAGCAGTACTTC.

The chain has TRBV6-5 and TRBJ2-7; 9 nucleotides line up with TRBD2. CDR1 is MNHEY, CDR2 SVGAGI, per germline. Trimming at V came to 6 bases and at J to 7 bases, leaving 4 bases not matched to a gene. This CDR3 contains 12 residues. CDR3 sequence reads: CASRGLAGEQYF. For the CDR3, the DNA is TGTGCCAGCAGGGGACTAGCCGGTGAGCAGTACTTC.